This TCR beta chain was profiled in a study of shared clonotypes between healthy human individuals. Every subset had its genomic DNA shared out evenly among several immunoSEQ plates. With ten immunoSEQ deep assay plates, unsorted PBMC DNA underwent sequencing. Original analysis: Without quality scores, immunoSEQ junctional reads could not be filtered like full-length reads. Sequencing used immunoSEQ multiplex PCR; TCRdb keeps in-frame clones, though not all of them. The V and J calls and clone size were taken over from that table, and D and trimming were inferred from the DNA. This sample has fewer than 700,000 clones, with around 81% found just once. V was clipped by 0 bases and J by 1 base, with 10 bases between them. The CDR3 contains 16 residues. Germline CDR1 LGHNA, CDR2 YNFKEQ.

The sequence was obtained from a woman aged 40 to 50 in good health. Some clones in this sample may be carry-over from other donors' samples. The sequencing sample was made of PBMCs. V is TRBV4-2 and J is TRBJ1-5; D uncertain. The CDR3 bases are TGTGCCAGCAGCCAAGAATGGACGAGAAGCAATCAGCCCCAGCATTTT. It specifies CASSQEWTRSNQPQHF.